This T cell receptor beta chain was recorded in a study of spatial heterogeneity in lung cancer. At the level of the study: In cases with available follow-up PBMC samples, these were sequenced at a median of approximately 2 years after resection.

TCRdb re-called the 5' RACE reads with MiXCR, one entry per CDR3 protein. The data contain some 120,000 distinct CDR3 sequences, less than 15% of them singletons. Regarding time point: blood at routine non-recurrence follow-up after resection. Unsorted samples of tumor, nontumor lung or frozen PBMC had their whole RNA sequenced. Germline assignment: CDR1 ENHRY and CDR2 SYGVKD. Trimming removed 0 bases at V and 6 bases at J, with 12 bases between. The CDR3 consists of 15 residues. The sample here was PBMCs, taken at follow-up. This chain connects TRBV10-3 to TRBJ2-1, with a tentative D call TRBD2 (6 bases). This sequence was found in a male donor with early-stage non-small cell lung cancer. The CDR3 DNA is TGTGCCATCAGTGAGTCAGGCGGGACTTCCAATGAGCAGTTCTTC. Residues: CAISESGGTSNEQFF.